The 9 T cell receptor beta chains given below trace back to one sample, sequenced in a study of naive and memory T cell subsets. An equimolar mix of two oligonucleotides served as the beta constant-region primer for TRBC1 and TRBC2. MiXCR, run by TCRdb on the UMI-ligation and nested PCR reads, gives a single entry per CDR3 protein. This sample has fewer than 30,000 distinct CDR3 sequences, with 9.5% to 12% found just once. Sequencing used effector memory CD4+ T cells from blood. Subset specified: effector memory, CD45RA- CD27-. The receptors were gathered from a human donor in good health.

This clonotype has more than one count but fewer than ten. J is TRBJ2-7 and V is TRBV20-1, with D uncertain. The CDR3 consists of 11 residues. V was pared by 5 bases and J by 6 bases, with 11 bases between. CDR1 is DFQATT, CDR2 SNEGSKA, per germline (reference sequence). The CDR3 protein is CSAHGVSEQYF. CDR3 nucleotide sequence: TGCAGTGCTCACGGCGTTTCCGAGCAGTACTTC.

This clonotype appeared many times. The rearrangement links TRBV12-3 or TRBV12-4 to TRBJ1-1, with unresolved D. Trimming removed 6 bases at V and 7 bases at J, with 15 bases between. This CDR3 has 13 amino acids. CDR3 sequence reads: CASRLRGLGEAFF. The CDR3 region has the DNA TGTGCCAGCAGATTGCGGGGTCTGGGTGAAGCTTTCTTT.

The rearrangement uses TRBV6-2 or TRBV6-3 and TRBJ1-1; possibly TRBD1 for D (6 bases). Trimming cost V 4 bases and J 8 bases, with 14 bases left between them. Germline-derived CDR1 and CDR2 are MNHEY and SVGEGT. CDR3 size: 13 residues. CDR3 residues: CASSFLGTSEAFF. The CDR3 bases are TGTGCCAGCAGTTTCTTAGGGACATCCGAAGCTTTCTTT.

This clonotype was picked up a small number of times. The J gene is TRBJ2-2, the V gene TRBV13; D remains ambiguous. V lost 1 base and J lost 8, with 8 bases in between. Germline V gene sequence: CDR1 PRHDT, CDR2 FYEKMQ (reference sequence). The CDR3 runs to 13 residues. In nucleotides, the CDR3 is TGTGCCAGCAGCTTAGCACCTTCAGGGGAGCTGTTTTTT. As protein: CASSLAPSGELFF.

This clonotype was picked up many times. The gene calls are TRBV28 and TRBJ1-2; D is unclear. Trimming removed 1 base from V and 0 bases from J, with 9 bases in between. Looked up from germline, CDR1 is MDHEN and CDR2 is SYDVKM. The CDR3 runs to 15 residues. The CDR3 DNA is TGTGCCAGCAGTTTATTGGACTCAGCTAACTATGGCTACACCTTC. It encodes CASSLLDSANYGYTF.

V usage is TRBV27 and J usage is TRBJ2-3, with D hard to call. V was shortened by 6 bases and J by 3 bases, with 13 bases between the two germline ends. Germline lookup yields CDR1 MNHEY and CDR2 SMNVEV (reference sequence). The CDR3 has 14 amino acids. CDR3 in DNA: TGTGCCAGCAGGCCGCTCCGGGTGACAGATACGCAGTATTTT. Amino acid sequence: CASRPLRVTDTQYF.

The CDR3 loop is CASRPSGSGETQYF. DNA for the CDR3: TGTGCCAGCAGGCCAAGCGGGAGTGGAGAGACCCAGTACTTC. V usage is TRBV11-3 and J usage is TRBJ2-5, with 8 bases matching TRBD2. This CDR3 has 14 residues. V gave up 6 bases and J gave up 4 bases; unmatched junction bases: 7. In germline, CDR1 is SGHNT, CDR2 YENEEA.

This clonotype was observed a few times. The chain recombines TRBV19 with TRBJ2-1; D uncertain. The CDR3 is 13 amino acids. The V gene lost 5 bases and the J gene lost 10 bases, with 15 bases spanning the gap. Germline loops: CDR1 LNHDA, CDR2 SQIVND (reference sequence). The chain's CDR3 is CASSAYSPEEQFF. The DNA of the CDR3 is TGTGCCAGTAGTGCCTACTCGCCCGAAGAGCAGTTCTTC.

This clonotype appeared a single time. The chain links TRBV30 to TRBJ1-1; the D is unclear. This CDR3 is 16 amino acids long. V lost 4 bases and J 0 bases, leaving 18 bases between the germline ends. CDR1 is GTSNPN, CDR2 SVGIG, per germline (reference sequence). Written as DNA, the CDR3 is TGTGCCTGGAATTTCCGGGCCGCGGCGATGAACACTGAAGCTTTCTTT. Amino acid sequence: CAWNFRAAAMNTEAFF.